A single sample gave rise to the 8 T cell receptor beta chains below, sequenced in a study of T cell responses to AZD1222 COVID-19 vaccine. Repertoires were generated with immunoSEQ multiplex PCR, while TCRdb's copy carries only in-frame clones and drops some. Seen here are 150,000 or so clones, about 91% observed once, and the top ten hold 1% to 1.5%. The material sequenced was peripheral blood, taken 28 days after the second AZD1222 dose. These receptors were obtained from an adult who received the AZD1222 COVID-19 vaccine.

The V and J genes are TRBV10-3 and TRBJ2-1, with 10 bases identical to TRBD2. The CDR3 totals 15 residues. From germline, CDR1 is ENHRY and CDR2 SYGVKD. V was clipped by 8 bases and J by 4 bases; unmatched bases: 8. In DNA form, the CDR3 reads TGTGCCATCCTGCAGACTAGCGGGTCGTACAATGAGCAGTTCTTC. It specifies CAILQTSGSYNEQFF.

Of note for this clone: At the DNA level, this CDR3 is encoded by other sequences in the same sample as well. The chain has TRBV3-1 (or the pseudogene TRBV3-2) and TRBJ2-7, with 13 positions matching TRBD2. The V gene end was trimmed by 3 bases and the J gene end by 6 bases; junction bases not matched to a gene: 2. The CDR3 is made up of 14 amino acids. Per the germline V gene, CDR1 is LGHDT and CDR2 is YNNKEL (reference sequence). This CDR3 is CASSQGLAGLEQYF. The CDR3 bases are TGTGCCAGCAGCCAGGGACTAGCGGGGCTCGAGCAGTACTTC.

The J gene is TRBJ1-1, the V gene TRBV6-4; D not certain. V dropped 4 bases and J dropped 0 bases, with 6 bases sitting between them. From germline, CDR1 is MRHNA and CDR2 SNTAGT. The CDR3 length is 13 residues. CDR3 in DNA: TGTGCCAGCAGTGTTGATCTGAACACTGAAGCTTTCTTT. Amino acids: CASSVDLNTEAFF.

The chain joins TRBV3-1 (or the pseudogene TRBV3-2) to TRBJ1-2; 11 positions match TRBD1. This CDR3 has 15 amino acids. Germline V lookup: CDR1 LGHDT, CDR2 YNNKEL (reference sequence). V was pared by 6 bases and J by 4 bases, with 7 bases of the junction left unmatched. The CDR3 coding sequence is TGTGCCAGCAGGCCGGGGACAGGGGGTTCCTATGGCTACACCTTC. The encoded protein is CASRPGTGGSYGYTF.

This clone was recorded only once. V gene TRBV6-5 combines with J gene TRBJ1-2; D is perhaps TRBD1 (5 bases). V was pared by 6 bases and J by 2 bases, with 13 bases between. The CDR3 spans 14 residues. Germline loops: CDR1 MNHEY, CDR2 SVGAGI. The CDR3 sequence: CASRPNGGNYGYTF. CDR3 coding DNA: TGTGCCAGCAGACCTAATGGGGGGAACTATGGCTACACCTTC.

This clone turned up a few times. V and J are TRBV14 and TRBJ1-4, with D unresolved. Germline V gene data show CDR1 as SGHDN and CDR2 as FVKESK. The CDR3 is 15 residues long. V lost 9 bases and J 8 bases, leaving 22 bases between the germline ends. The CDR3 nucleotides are TGTGCCAGTTCGGCGGGCCTATCGCTCGGGGAAAAACTGTTTTTT. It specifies CASSAGLSLGEKLFF.

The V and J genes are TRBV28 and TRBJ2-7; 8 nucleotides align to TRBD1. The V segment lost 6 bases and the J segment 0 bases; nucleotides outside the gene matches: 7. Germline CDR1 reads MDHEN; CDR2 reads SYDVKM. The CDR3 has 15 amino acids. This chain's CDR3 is CASRPLGQVSYEQYF. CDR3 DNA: TGTGCCAGCAGGCCTTTGGGACAGGTCTCCTACGAGCAGTACTTC.

In DNA form, the CDR3 reads TGTGCCAGCAGCAAATGGACTGCCGACTCTGGAAACACCATATATTTT. Encoded protein: CASSKWTADSGNTIYF. This chain links TRBV2 with TRBJ1-3; D not certain. The CDR3 length is 16 residues. The V and J ends lost 6 bases and 0 bases respectively, with 15 bases between them. CDR1 is SNHLY and CDR2 is FYNNEI in the germline V gene.